This section outlines one T cell receptor beta chain sequence together with its context. V lost 0 bases to trimming and J lost 5 bases; unmatched junction nucleotides: 12. The CDR3 runs to 17 residues. The germline V gene encodes CDR1 DFQATT and CDR2 SNEGSKA (reference sequence). These data come from a study of T cell repertoires in cytomegalovirus infection. TCRdb fed the reads into MiXCR, producing one record per CDR3 protein. The sample records over 300,000 distinct CDR3 sequences, 17% being singletons. The chain links TRBV20-1 to TRBJ2-5; 10 bases fit TRBD2. Specimen: PBMCs. This receptor was identified in a human donor in good health (CMV status not recorded). Some clones in this sample may be carry-over from other donors' samples. The chain's CDR3 is CSARDSTGAGGLETQYF. The CDR3 DNA reads as TGCAGTGCTAGAGATAGTACGGGAGCGGGGGGGCTCGAGACCCAGTACTTC.